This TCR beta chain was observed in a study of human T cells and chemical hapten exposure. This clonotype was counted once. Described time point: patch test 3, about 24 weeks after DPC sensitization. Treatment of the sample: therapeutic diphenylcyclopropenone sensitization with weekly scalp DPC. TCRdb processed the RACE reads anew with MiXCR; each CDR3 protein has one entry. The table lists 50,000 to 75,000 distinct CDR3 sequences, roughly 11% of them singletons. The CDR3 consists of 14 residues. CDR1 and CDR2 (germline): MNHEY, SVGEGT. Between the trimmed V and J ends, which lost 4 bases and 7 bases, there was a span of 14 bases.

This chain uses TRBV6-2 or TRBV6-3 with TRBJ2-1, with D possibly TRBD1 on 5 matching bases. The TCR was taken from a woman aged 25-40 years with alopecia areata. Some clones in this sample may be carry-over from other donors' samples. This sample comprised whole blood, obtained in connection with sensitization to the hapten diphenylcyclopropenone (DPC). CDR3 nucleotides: TGTGCCAGCAGTTCCAGGGATTTCCGGAATGAGCAGTTCTTC. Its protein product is CASSSRDFRNEQFF.